Detailed here is one T cell receptor beta chain. What this receptor recognizes is not known. Per-nucleotide qualities are absent, and no much larger clonotype sits a single base away. The data were obtained in a study of blood T cell repertoires in COVID-19 (dated by TCRdb to 2018 to 2021). Background for the entire study: Samples covering the acute and convalescent phases of COVID-19 were provided by collaborators in the United States, Italy and Spain. The prospective study material was composed of cDNA or gDNA derived from T cells, B-cell-depleted T cells, or PBMCs. Subjects who had been exposed to COVID-19, were actively infected with it, or had recovered from it provided the deeply sampled blood TCRbeta repertoires that made up the dataset. A freely available public database, intended as a resource for researchers studying the immune response to SARS-CoV-2, is where the repertoires were released. Samples were obtained from the ongoing ImmuneRACE study (first 160 participants) and from 1,254 subjects provided by 6 global collaborators. Nearly every sample came with metadata listing a de-identified subject ID, COVID-19 status, age in years and sex. HLA class I and class II types, where available, came from metadata supplied by the sample provider rather than from assay-based typing. What the authors observed across the whole study: How much clinical and demographic metadata was included differed by source and by participant, and the metadata was provided uncurated.

The immunoSEQ Assay, a bias-controlled multiplex PCR, was used to amplify TCRbeta CDR3 regions from genomic DNA. Processing in the source paper ran as follows. Within the assay, amplification of reference gene primers was used to estimate how many nucleated cells each sample contained. To quantify the absolute abundance of each unique TCRbeta CDR3 rearrangement, sequence reads were collapsed and filtered. For each sample, productive Simpson clonality was calculated as the square root of Simpson's diversity index across productive rearrangements. TCRdb holds this immuneACCESS table with in-frame rearrangements only. Some clones are missing; in checked studies, unresolved V genes explain under half, and the rest has no known cause. V, J and clone size reflect that table, while D and trimming were determined from the DNA. The sample contains roughly 160,000 clones, approximately 88% of them found a single time. The ten largest clones represent 13% of the sample.

The CDR3 goes from the cysteine to the phenylalanine over 14 residues. Only CDR3 DNA remains: 42 bases, in frame from the first base. CDR1 and CDR2, looked up from the germline V gene, are SQVTM and ANQGSEA. From V the trimming removes 4 bases and from J it removes 5 bases, while the gene matches leave 7 bases of the junction unaccounted for. Participants in the prospective study were enrolled through a virtual design, were aged about 18 to 90 years, and lived in approximately 25 United States geographic areas. Cohort assignment in the prospective study relied on participant-reported clinical history from a screening survey and a study questionnaire. ImmuneRACE Cohort 3 recovered participants were defined by two consecutive negative NP/OP PCR tests, healthcare professional clearance, or symptom resolution. In the prospective study, mobile phlebotomists collected whole blood, serum and a nasopharyngeal or oropharyngeal swab from each participant. Prospective study participants could optionally give additional blood draws and questionnaires over an approximately 2-month period. Before DNA extraction, blood samples from the prospective study were shipped at room temperature or frozen.

What was sequenced was PBMCs or T cells enriched from blood (not recorded which). The chain links TRBV29-1 with TRBJ2-7, with 11 central nucleotides matching TRBD1. This clonotype originated in a woman aged 60-75 years who had recovered from COVID-19. CDR3 reads: CSVVGGQGADEQYF. The sequenced DNA: TGCAGCGTTGTAGGAGGACAGGGGGCTGACGAGCAGTACTTC.